These 27 T cell receptor beta chains were sequenced from one sample in a study of blood T cell repertoires in COVID-19. Sequencing used immunoSEQ multiplex PCR; TCRdb keeps in-frame clones, though not all of them. The top ten clones hold around 4% of a sample with 80,000 to 100,000 clones, about 74% of them seen once. The specimen sequenced was peripheral blood. The origin of the receptors is a man in his sixties or seventies with COVID-19, enrolled during active disease.

The CDR3 DNA sequence: TGTGCCAGCACCTGGATAGCGGGAGACAGGAATGAGCAGTTCTTC. Translating gives CASTWIAGDRNEQFF. The chain has TRBV7-9 and TRBJ2-1; 9 bases agree with TRBD2. After removal of 7 bases from V and 7 bases from J, the junction contained 11 bases not matched to a gene. This CDR3 region has 15 residues. Germline V CDR1 and CDR2: SEHNR, FQNEAQ (reference sequence). Full variable domain (remainder filled in from reference TRBV7-9 and TRBJ2-1): DTGVSQNPRHKITKRGQNVTFRCDPISEHNRLYWYRQTLGQGPEFLTYFQNEAQLEKSRLLSDRFSAERPKGSFSTLEIQRTEQGDSAMYLCASTWIAGDRNEQFFGPGTRLTVL.

This clone was found once. The chain has TRBV28 and TRBJ2-3; TRBD2 might be the D (5 bases). This CDR3 comprises 14 residues. Germline V gives CDR1 MDHEN, CDR2 SYDVKM. Trimming removed 3 bases at V and 9 bases at J, with 16 bases between. The CDR3 protein is CASSFPAVRGTQYF. The CDR3 bases are TGTGCCAGCAGTTTTCCTGCCGTTCGGGGAACGCAGTATTTT. Full variable domain (missing parts from reference TRBV28 and TRBJ2-3): DVKVTQSSRYLVKRTGEKVFLECVQDMDHENMFWYRQDPGLGLRLIYFSYDVKMKEKGDIPEGYSVSREKKERFSLILESASTNQTSMYLCASSFPAVRGTQYFGPGTRLTVL.

This chain uses TRBV4-2 with TRBJ1-5, with a tentative D call TRBD1 (5 bases). CDR1 is LGHNA and CDR2 is YNFKEQ in the germline V gene. This CDR3 contains 15 residues. The V gene lost 0 bases and the J gene lost 5 bases, with 11 bases spanning the gap. For the CDR3, the DNA is TGTGCCAGCAGCCAAGACGGGGCGGGGGATCAGCCCCAGCATTTT. Translation gives CASSQDGAGDQPQHF.

This rearrangement joins TRBV19 to TRBJ2-3, with 8 bases identical to TRBD2. From germline, CDR1 is LNHDA and CDR2 SQIVND (reference sequence). V was clipped by 3 bases and J by 3 bases; unmatched bases: 8. The CDR3 contains 16 residues. CDR3: CASSIPRGGNTDTQYF. DNA for the CDR3: TGTGCCAGTAGTATCCCCCGGGGGGGGAATACAGATACGCAGTATTTT.

The chain couples TRBV3-1 (or the pseudogene TRBV3-2) to TRBJ1-5, with 8 bases matching TRBD1. Germline CDR1 LGHDT, CDR2 YNNKEL (reference sequence). The CDR3 runs 15 residues. The J segment lost 4 bases and the V segment lost 2 bases, leaving 4 bases of the junction unmatched. This CDR3 reads CASSQQGAQNQPQHF. The CDR3 DNA is TGTGCCAGCAGCCAACAGGGGGCGCAAAATCAGCCCCAGCATTTT.

The gene calls are TRBV2 and TRBJ1-2; D remains unclear. Deletions cut 7 bases from V and 1 base from J, with 7 bases between. The germline V gene encodes CDR1 SNHLY and CDR2 FYNNEI. This CDR3 has 12 residues. CDR3 bases: TGTGCCAGCAACTCGGGTAACTATGGCTACACCTTC. Amino acid sequence: CASNSGNYGYTF.

The genes are TRBV6-1 and TRBJ2-1; tentative D call: TRBD2 (6 bases). The V end was cut by 3 bases, the J end by 3 bases, with 15 bases between. Germline V gene lookup returns CDR1 MNHNS and CDR2 SASEGT. The CDR3 length is 16 residues. Here the CDR3 reads CASSESFSGDYNEQFF. CDR3 in DNA: TGTGCCAGCAGTGAGAGTTTTAGCGGTGACTACAATGAGCAGTTCTTC.

This clone appeared once. V and J are TRBV6-2 or TRBV6-3 and TRBJ2-7; TRBD1 matches 10 bases. The CDR3 runs 16 residues. The germline gives CDR1 MNHEY, CDR2 SVGEGT. V trimming: 5 bases; J trimming: 3 bases; junction bases outside the gene matches: 10. This CDR3 is CASSNPRQGAFYEQYF. The CDR3 DNA sequence: TGTGCCAGCAGTAACCCCCGACAGGGGGCCTTCTACGAGCAGTACTTC.

This clone was observed once. The genes are TRBV7-2 and TRBJ1-2; tentative D call: TRBD1 (6 bases). The length of the CDR3 is 14 residues. CDR1 and CDR2 (germline): SGHTA, FQGNSA. The V and J ends lost 1 base and 2 bases respectively, with 8 bases between them. Written as DNA, the CDR3 is TGTGCCAGCAGCTTAGGGGGGCCGAACTATGGCTACACCTTC. Translated, it gives CASSLGGPNYGYTF.

V gene TRBV5-6 combines with J gene TRBJ1-4; D not resolved. Germline values: CDR1 SGHDT, CDR2 YYEEEE. Trimming removed 4 bases from V and 1 base from J, with 11 bases in between. The CDR3 is 15 residues long. The CDR3 sequence: CASSQQVLTNEKLFF. The DNA of the CDR3 is TGTGCCAGCAGCCAGCAGGTTTTAACTAATGAAAAACTGTTTTTT.

The table lists this clone with a few counts. This chain links TRBV16 with TRBJ1-2; D gene unclear. CDR1 and CDR2 from the germline V gene are KGHSY and FQNENV. CDR3 length equals 14 residues. V lost 0 bases, J lost 7 bases, and 12 bases lay in between. The chain's CDR3 is CASSQSSGVGGYTF. DNA of the CDR3: TGTGCCAGCAGCCAATCCTCGGGAGTTGGTGGCTACACCTTC.

The chain employs TRBV7-6 and TRBJ2-5, with a possible D match to TRBD2 (6 bases). Germline V gives CDR1 SGHVS, CDR2 FNYEAQ. CDR3 length equals 15 residues. Trimming stripped 5 bases from V and 3 bases from J, with 16 bases between. CDR3 nucleotides: TGTGCCAGCAGCCGATCGAGGGAGGTTAAAGAGACCCAGTACTTC. Translating it yields CASSRSREVKETQYF.

This clone qualifies as medium-sized (0.01 to 0.1%). The V and J genes are TRBV7-9 and TRBJ1-1; 10 bases map to TRBD1. This CDR3 has 14 amino acids. CDR1 is SEHNR, CDR2 FQNEAQ, per germline (reference sequence). Trimming cost V 4 bases and J 3 bases; bases outside gene matches: 2. CDR3 sequence: CASSSGQGYTEAFF. CDR3 coding DNA: TGTGCCAGCAGCTCGGGACAGGGGTACACTGAAGCTTTCTTT. Filled out from reference TRBV7-9 and TRBJ1-1, the complete variable domain reads DTGVSQNPRHKITKRGQNVTFRCDPISEHNRLYWYRQTLGQGPEFLTYFQNEAQLEKSRLLSDRFSAERPKGSFSTLEIQRTEQGDSAMYLCASSSGQGYTEAFFGQGTRLTVV.

V and J are TRBV11-2 and TRBJ2-7, with 7 bases fitting TRBD1. J lost 6 bases, V lost 5 bases, and 13 bases had no gene match. This CDR3 has 15 residues. From germline, CDR1 is SGHAT and CDR2 FQNNGV. CDR3 region: CASSHEPGQYAEQYF. The CDR3 DNA is TGTGCCAGCAGCCATGAACCGGGACAGTATGCCGAGCAGTACTTC. The full variable domain, in which reference TRBV11-2 and TRBJ2-7 provide the parts outside the CDR3, is EAGVAQSPRYKIIEKRQSVAFWCNPISGHATLYWYQQILGQGPKLLIQFQNNGVVDDSQLPKDRFSAERLKGVDSTLKIQPAKLEDSAVYLCASSHEPGQYAEQYFGPGTRLTVT.

V and J are TRBV15 and TRBJ1-3; no reliable D call. This CDR3 is 14 amino acids long. Between the trimmed V and J ends, which lost 5 bases and 4 bases, there was a span of 12 bases. Per germline, CDR1 LNHNV and CDR2 YYDKDF (reference sequence). The CDR3 sequence: CATSPGELGNTIYF. The CDR3 DNA sequence: TGTGCCACCAGCCCCGGGGAATTGGGAAACACCATATATTTT.

The rearrangement joins TRBV9 to TRBJ2-5; D is perhaps TRBD2 (6 bases). The CDR3 runs to 16 residues. Trimming pared 2 bases from V and 3 bases from J, leaving 17 bases between. Germline CDR1 reads SGDLS; CDR2 reads YYNGEE. CDR3 protein: CASSVGGSGSKETQYF. DNA for the CDR3: TGTGCCAGCAGCGTCGGAGGGAGTGGAAGTAAAGAGACCCAGTACTTC.

CDR3 coding DNA: TGTGCCAGCAGTTTACTAATATCTAACTATGGCTACACCTTC. This codes for CASSLLISNYGYTF. The chain recombines TRBV6-6 with TRBJ1-2; no clear D gene. Deletions cut 4 bases from V and 0 bases from J, with 9 bases between. The CDR3 runs 14 residues. CDR1 and CDR2 (germline): MNHNY, SVGAGI (reference sequence).

The chain is built from TRBV20-1 and TRBJ1-5; TRBD1 matches at 9 bases. The ends lost 3 bases at V and 0 bases at J; junction bases unmatched: 9. CDR1 is DFQATT, CDR2 SNEGSKA, per germline (reference sequence). The CDR3 length is 17 residues. This chain's CDR3 is CSASRTGGLDSNQPQHF. The CDR3 nucleotides read TGCAGTGCTAGTCGTACAGGGGGCCTCGATAGCAATCAGCCCCAGCATTTT.

This chain joins TRBV18 and TRBJ2-7; TRBD2 matches 7 bases. Unmatched junction bases numbered 12, after V lost 3 bases and J lost 4 bases. The germline V gene encodes CDR1 KGHSH and CDR2 LQKENI. This CDR3 has 16 residues. CDR3 nucleotide sequence: TGTGCCAGCTCACCGCCCCTTGGCGGGAGAGTTTACGAGCAGTACTTC. It translates to CASSPPLGGRVYEQYF.

The chain links TRBV5-1 to TRBJ2-3, with D possibly being TRBD1 (5 bases). This CDR3 is built from 16 residues. Germline values: CDR1 SGHRS, CDR2 YFSETQ. Trimming removed 4 bases from V and 4 bases from J, with 19 bases in between. In DNA form, the CDR3 reads TGCGCCAGCAGCCAGGGCCAAGAAATAGTCGCAGATACGCAGTATTTT. It encodes CASSQGQEIVADTQYF.

This clone has just a few counts. V is TRBV4-2 and J is TRBJ1-5; 8 bases map to TRBD1. From germline, CDR1 is LGHNA and CDR2 YNFKEQ. The V gene end was trimmed by 5 bases and the J gene end by 5 bases; junction bases not matched to a gene: 2. There are 13 residues in the CDR3. CDR3 DNA: TGTGCCAGCAGCAAACAGGGGGATCAGCCCCAGCATTTT. Amino acids: CASSKQGDQPQHF.

The V call is TRBV2, the J call TRBJ2-1; TRBD1 is a possible D gene (6 bases). The CDR3 covers 15 residues. Looked up from germline, CDR1 is SNHLY and CDR2 is FYNNEI. Between the trimmed V and J ends, which lost 0 bases and 5 bases, there was a span of 11 bases. CDR3: CASSEAWGPHNEQFF. In DNA form, the CDR3 reads TGTGCCAGCAGTGAAGCATGGGGGCCCCACAATGAGCAGTTCTTC.

This clone showed up just once. V usage is TRBV27 and J usage is TRBJ2-5; TRBD2 matches at 7 bases. Germline CDR1 is MNHEY and CDR2 is SMNVEV (reference sequence). CDR3 size: 15 residues. Losses at the gene ends were 3 bases for V and 5 bases for J; bases not matched to a gene: 9. The CDR3 coding sequence is TGTGCCAGCAGTTTTGGCGGGAGTAGGGCTGAGACCCAGTACTTC. It encodes CASSFGGSRAETQYF.

The rearrangement uses TRBV30 and TRBJ1-5; maybe TRBD1 (6 bases). Trimming removed 3 bases from V and 0 bases from J, with 21 bases in between. From germline, CDR1 is GTSNPN and CDR2 SVGIG (reference sequence). This CDR3 has 18 residues. The CDR3 DNA reads TGTGCCTGGAGCCACAGGGCCCCGATAGATTATAGCAATCAGCCCCAGCATTTT. Translation: CAWSHRAPIDYSNQPQHF.

This clone was counted once. This chain links TRBV10-2 with TRBJ2-3; the match to TRBD2 covers 14 bases. The germline V gene has CDR1 WSHSY and CDR2 SAAADI. Trimming removed 8 bases from V and 5 bases from J; junction bases left unmatched: 6. The CDR3 is 15 amino acids. For the CDR3, the DNA is TGCGCCAGCGGAGGACTAGCGGGAGGCGGAGATACGCAGTATTTT. Its protein is CASGGLAGGGDTQYF.

The chain is built from TRBV6-1 and TRBJ1-2; 7 bases agree with TRBD1. The ends lost 0 bases at V and 8 bases at J; junction bases unmatched: 12. The CDR3 covers 16 residues. In germline, CDR1 is MNHNS, CDR2 SASEGT. This CDR3 reads CASSEAGRTGPGGYTF. As DNA, the CDR3 is TGTGCCAGCAGTGAAGCGGGCAGGACAGGCCCAGGGGGCTACACCTTC.

Note on this clone: Other DNA sequences in the sample encode the same CDR3. V and J are TRBV7-2 and TRBJ2-5; 7 nucleotides agree with TRBD2. The germline V gene has CDR1 SGHTA and CDR2 FQGNSA. The CDR3 has 13 residues. The ends lost 1 base at V and 5 bases at J; junction bases unmatched: 1. CDR3 in DNA: TGTGCCAGCAGCTTAGGGGGAGGGGAGACCCAGTACTTC. Its translation: CASSLGGGETQYF.